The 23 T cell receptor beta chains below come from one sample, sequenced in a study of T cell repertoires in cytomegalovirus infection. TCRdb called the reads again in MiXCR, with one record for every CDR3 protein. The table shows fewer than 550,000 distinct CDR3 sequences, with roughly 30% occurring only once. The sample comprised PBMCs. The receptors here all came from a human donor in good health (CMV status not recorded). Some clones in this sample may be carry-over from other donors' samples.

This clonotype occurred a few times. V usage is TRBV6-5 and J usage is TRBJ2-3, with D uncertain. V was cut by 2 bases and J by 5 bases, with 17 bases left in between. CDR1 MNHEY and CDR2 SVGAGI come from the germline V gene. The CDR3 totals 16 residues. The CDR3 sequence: CASSYAGGLRGDTQYF. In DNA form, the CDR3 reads TGTGCCAGCAGTTACGCCGGTGGGCTACGCGGAGATACGCAGTATTTT.

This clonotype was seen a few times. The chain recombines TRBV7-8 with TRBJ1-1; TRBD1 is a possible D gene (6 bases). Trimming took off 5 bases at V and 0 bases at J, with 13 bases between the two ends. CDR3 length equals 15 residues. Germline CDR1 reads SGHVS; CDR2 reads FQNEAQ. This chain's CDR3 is CASSPLTGMNTEAFF. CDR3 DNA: TGTGCCAGCAGCCCCTTGACAGGAATGAACACTGAAGCTTTCTTT.

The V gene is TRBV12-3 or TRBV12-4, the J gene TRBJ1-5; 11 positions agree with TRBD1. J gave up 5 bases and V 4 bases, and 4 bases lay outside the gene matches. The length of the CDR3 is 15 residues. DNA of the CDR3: TGTGCCAGCAGTTCTGGGACAGGGGGTCATCAGCCCCAGCATTTT. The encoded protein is CASSSGTGGHQPQHF.

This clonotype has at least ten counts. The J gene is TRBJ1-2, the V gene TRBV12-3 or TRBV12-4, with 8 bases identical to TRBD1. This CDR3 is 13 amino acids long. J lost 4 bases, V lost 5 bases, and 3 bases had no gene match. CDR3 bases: TGTGCCAGCAGTAGGGACAGGAGCTATGGCTACACCTTC. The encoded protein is CASSRDRSYGYTF.

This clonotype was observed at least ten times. The CDR3 DNA follows: TGTGCCAGCAGTTTAAGTGGCAGGACAAACTATGGCTACACCTTC. Its protein product is CASSLSGRTNYGYTF. This chain uses TRBV12-3 or TRBV12-4 with TRBJ1-2; D might be TRBD1 (5 bases). This CDR3 spans 15 amino acids. V gave up 2 bases and J gave up 2 bases, with 12 bases separating them.

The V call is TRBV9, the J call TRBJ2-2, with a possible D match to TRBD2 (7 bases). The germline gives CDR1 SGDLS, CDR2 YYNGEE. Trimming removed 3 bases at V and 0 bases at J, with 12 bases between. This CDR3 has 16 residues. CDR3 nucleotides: TGTGCCAGCAGCGGGGGGGGGCGAGCGAACACCGGGGAGCTGTTTTTT. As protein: CASSGGGRANTGELFF. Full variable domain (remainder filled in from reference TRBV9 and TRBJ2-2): DSGVTQTPKHLITATGQRVTLRCSPRSGDLSVYWYQQSLDQGLQFLIQYYNGEERAKGNILERFSAQQFPDLHSELNLSSLELGDSALYFCASSGGGRANTGELFFGEGSRLTVL.

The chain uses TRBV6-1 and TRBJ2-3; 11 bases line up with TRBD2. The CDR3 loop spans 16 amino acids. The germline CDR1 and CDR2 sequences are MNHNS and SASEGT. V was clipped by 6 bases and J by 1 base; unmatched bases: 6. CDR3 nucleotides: TGTGCCAGCAGCACTATAGCGGGGGGGGGCACAGATACGCAGTATTTT. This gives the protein CASSTIAGGGTDTQYF.

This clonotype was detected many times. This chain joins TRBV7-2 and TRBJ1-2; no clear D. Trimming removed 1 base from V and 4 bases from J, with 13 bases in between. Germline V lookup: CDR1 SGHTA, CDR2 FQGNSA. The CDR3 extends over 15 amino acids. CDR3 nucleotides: TGTGCCAGCAGCTTAGTGACGGGGTCGGGCTATGGCTACACCTTC. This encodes CASSLVTGSGYGYTF. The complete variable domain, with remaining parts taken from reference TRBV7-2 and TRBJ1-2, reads GAGVSQSPSNKVTEKGKDVELRCDPISGHTALYWYRQSLGQGLEFLIYFQGNSAPDKSGLPSDRFSAERTGGSVSTLTIQRTQQEDSAVYLCASSLVTGSGYGYTFGSGTRLTVV.

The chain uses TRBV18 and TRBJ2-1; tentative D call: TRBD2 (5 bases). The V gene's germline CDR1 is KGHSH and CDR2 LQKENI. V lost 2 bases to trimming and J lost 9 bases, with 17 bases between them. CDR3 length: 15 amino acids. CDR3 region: CASSPGFGEVAEQFF. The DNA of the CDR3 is TGTGCCAGCTCACCAGGGTTCGGGGAAGTGGCTGAGCAGTTCTTC.

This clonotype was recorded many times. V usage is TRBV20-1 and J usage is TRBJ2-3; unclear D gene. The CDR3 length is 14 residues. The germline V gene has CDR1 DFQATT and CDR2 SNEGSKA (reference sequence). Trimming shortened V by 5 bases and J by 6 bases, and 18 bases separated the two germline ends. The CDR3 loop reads CSAPRASEADTQYF. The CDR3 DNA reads TGCAGTGCTCCCCGGGCTTCGGAAGCCGATACGCAGTATTTT.

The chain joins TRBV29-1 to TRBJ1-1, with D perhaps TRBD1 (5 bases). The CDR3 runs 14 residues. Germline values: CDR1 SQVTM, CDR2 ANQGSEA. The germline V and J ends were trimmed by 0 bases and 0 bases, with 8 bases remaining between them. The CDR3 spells CSVEDMTVNTEAFF. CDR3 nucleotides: TGCAGCGTTGAAGATATGACAGTGAACACTGAAGCTTTCTTT.

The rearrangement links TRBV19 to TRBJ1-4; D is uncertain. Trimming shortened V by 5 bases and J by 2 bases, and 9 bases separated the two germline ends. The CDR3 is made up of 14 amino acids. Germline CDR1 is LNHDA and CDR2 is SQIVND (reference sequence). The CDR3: CASSPTVTNEKLFF. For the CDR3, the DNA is TGTGCCAGTAGTCCGACGGTCACTAATGAAAAACTGTTTTTT.

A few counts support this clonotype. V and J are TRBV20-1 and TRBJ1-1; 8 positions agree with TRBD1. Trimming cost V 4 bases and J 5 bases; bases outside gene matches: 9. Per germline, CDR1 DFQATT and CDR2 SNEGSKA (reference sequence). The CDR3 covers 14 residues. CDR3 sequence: CSANDRGRETEAFF. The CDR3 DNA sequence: TGCAGTGCTAACGACAGGGGTAGGGAAACTGAAGCTTTCTTT.

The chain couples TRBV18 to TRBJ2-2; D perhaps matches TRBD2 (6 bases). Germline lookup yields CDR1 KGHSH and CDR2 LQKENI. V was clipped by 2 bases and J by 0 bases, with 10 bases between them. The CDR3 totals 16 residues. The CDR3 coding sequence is TGTGCCAGCTCACCAGGGGGGATTACGAACACCGGGGAGCTGTTTTTT. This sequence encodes CASSPGGITNTGELFF.

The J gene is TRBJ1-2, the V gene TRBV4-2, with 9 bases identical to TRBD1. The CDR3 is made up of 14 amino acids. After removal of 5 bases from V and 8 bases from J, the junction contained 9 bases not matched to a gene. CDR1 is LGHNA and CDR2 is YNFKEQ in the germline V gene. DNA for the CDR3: TGTGCCAGCAGCTCCGGGACAGGGCCTGGGGGCTACACCTTC. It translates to CASSSGTGPGGYTF.

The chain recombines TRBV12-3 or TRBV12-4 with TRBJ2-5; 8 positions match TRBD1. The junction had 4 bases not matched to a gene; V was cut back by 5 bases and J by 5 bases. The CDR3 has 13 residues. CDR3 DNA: TGTGCCAGCAGTCCCAGGGGGCGGGAGACCCAGTACTTC. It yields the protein CASSPRGRETQYF.

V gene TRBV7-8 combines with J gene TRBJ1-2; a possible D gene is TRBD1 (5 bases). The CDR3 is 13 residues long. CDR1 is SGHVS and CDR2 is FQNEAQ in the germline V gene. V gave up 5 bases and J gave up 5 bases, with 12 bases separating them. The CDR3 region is CASSPGGWYGYTF. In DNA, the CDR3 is TGTGCCAGCAGCCCGGGGGGTTGGTATGGCTACACCTTC.

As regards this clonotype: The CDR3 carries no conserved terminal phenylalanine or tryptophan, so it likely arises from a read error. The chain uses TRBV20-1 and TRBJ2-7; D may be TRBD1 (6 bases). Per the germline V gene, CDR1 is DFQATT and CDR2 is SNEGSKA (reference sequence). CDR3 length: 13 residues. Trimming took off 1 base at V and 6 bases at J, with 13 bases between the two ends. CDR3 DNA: TGCAGTGCTAGAGTAGGGGGAGATGGCGAGCAGTACTTA. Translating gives CSARVGGDGEQYL.

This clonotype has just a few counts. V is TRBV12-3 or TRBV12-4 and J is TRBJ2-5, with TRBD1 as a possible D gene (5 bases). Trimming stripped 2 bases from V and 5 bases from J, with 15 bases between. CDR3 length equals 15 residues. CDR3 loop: CASSLRAGIRETQYF. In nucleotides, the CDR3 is TGTGCCAGCAGTTTAAGGGCAGGGATCAGGGAGACCCAGTACTTC.

CDR3 loop: CASSLNTGDTGELFF. CDR3 nucleotides: TGTGCCAGCAGCTTAAATACAGGGGACACCGGGGAGCTGTTTTTT. The chain has TRBV7-9 and TRBJ2-2, with TRBD1 matching 7 bases. Trimming at V came to 2 bases and at J to 3 bases, leaving 3 bases not matched to a gene. This CDR3 is built from 15 residues. Germline V CDR1 and CDR2: SEHNR, FQNEAQ (reference sequence).

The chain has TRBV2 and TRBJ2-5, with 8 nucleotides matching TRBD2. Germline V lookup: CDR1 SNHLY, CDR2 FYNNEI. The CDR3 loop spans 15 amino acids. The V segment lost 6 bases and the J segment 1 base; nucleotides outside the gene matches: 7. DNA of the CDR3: TGTGCCAGCAGAGACCCAGGACTAGCCCAAGAGACCCAGTACTTC. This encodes CASRDPGLAQETQYF.

CDR3 nucleotides: TGTGCCAGCAGCTTTATAGAACAAGAGACCCAGTACTTC. Its translation is CASSFIEQETQYF. The chain is built from TRBV5-5 and TRBJ2-5; D is undetermined. The CDR3 has 13 amino acids. Germline values: CDR1 SGHKS, CDR2 YYEKEE (reference sequence). The V end lost 2 bases, the J end lost 2 bases, and 7 bases lay between the germline ends. Complete variable domain (other parts from reference TRBV5-5 and TRBJ2-5): DAGVTQSPTHLIKTRGQQVTLRCSPISGHKSVSWYQQVLGQGPQFIFQYYEKEERGRGNFPDRFSARQFPNYSSELNVNALLLGDSALYLCASSFIEQETQYFGPGTRLLVL.

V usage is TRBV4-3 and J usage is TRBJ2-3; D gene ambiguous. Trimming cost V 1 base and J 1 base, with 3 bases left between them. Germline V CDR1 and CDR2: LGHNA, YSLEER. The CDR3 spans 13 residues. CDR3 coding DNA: TGCGCCAGCAGCCAAGCTGGCACAGATACGCAGTATTTT. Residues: CASSQAGTDTQYF.